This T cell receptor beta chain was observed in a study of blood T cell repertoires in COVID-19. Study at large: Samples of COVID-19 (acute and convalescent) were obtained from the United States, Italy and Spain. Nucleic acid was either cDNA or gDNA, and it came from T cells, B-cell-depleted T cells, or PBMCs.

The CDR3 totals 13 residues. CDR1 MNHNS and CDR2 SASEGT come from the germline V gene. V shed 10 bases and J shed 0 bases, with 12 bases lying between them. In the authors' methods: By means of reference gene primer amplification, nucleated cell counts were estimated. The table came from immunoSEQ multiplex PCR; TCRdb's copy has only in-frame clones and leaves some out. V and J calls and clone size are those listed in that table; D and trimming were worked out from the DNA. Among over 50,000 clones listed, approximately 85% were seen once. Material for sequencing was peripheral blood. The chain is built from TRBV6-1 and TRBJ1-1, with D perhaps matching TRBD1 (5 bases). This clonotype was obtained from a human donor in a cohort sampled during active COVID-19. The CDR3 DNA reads TGTGCCACTGAGCCAGGGATGAACACTGAAGCTTTCTTT. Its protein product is CATEPGMNTEAFF.